The 30 T cell receptor beta chains in this list originate from one sample, sequenced in a study of molecular identifiers for immune sequencing clone quantification. TCRdb redid the calling of the PCR reads with MiXCR, one entry per CDR3 protein. The sample contains hundreds of thousands of distinct CDR3 sequences, around 25% of which appear only once. Source material: naive CD8+ T cells from blood, with Jurkat cell RNA spiked in. As for subset: FACS-sorted CD8+CD4-CCR7+CD45RA+ naive T cells. All receptors come from a human donor in good health. Some libraries in this study had Jurkat cell RNA spiked in.

This clonotype was seen at least ten times. This chain connects TRBV1 to TRBJ2-3; TRBD2 is taken as the D call from the table, unchecked against the DNA. TRBV1 is annotated as a pseudogene. This CDR3 is 19 amino acids long. CDR3 nucleotide sequence: TGCACCAGCAGACAAACCGGGACTAGCGGGAGGGCTGGCACAGATACGCAGTATTTT. Protein: CTSRQTGTSGRAGTDTQYF.

As regards this clonotype: An end of the junction does not agree with germline; a read error may underlie this. The chain has TRBV20-1 and TRBJ1-2, with D unresolved. Germline V CDR1 and CDR2: DFQATT, SNEGSKA (reference sequence). This CDR3 spans 14 amino acids. CDR3 DNA sequence: TGCAGTGCTAAGGACCTCTCTATGGTCTATGACTACACCTTC. It translates to CSAKDLSMVYDYTF.

This clonotype showed up just a few times. This chain links TRBV12-3 or TRBV12-4 with TRBJ1-2; TRBD1 agrees at 9 bases. The CDR3 length is 17 residues. V was clipped by 6 bases and J by 4 bases; unmatched bases: 15. The CDR3 DNA follows: TGTGCCAGCAGCCCAGATTGGGATACAGGGGGCGGCTATGGCTACACCTTC. Translating it yields CASSPDWDTGGGYGYTF.

This clonotype came up many times. V usage is TRBV4-3 and J usage is TRBJ1-2; 9 nucleotides match TRBD1. This CDR3 spans 15 amino acids. Germline-derived CDR1 and CDR2 are LGHNA and YSLEER. Trimming removed 3 bases from V and 6 bases from J; junction bases left unmatched: 8. The CDR3 region is CASSQNRGLSDGYTF. CDR3 coding DNA: TGCGCCAGCAGCCAGAACAGGGGGCTGAGCGATGGCTACACCTTC.

This clonotype was seen ten or more times. The chain employs TRBV29-1 and TRBJ2-3; D is undetermined. The CDR3 consists of 15 residues. Germline V gene lookup returns CDR1 SQVTM and CDR2 ANQGSEA. V shed 2 bases and J shed 0 bases, with 12 bases lying between them. This CDR3 reads CSVESPAGSTDTQYF. CDR3 nucleotide sequence: TGCAGCGTTGAATCCCCGGCAGGCAGCACAGATACGCAGTATTTT.

On this clonotype itself: An end of the junction differs from the germline gene, which may be a read error. This chain connects TRBV10-3 to TRBJ2-7; a weak D match, TRBD1 (6 bases). CDR3 length: 15 amino acids. Per the germline V gene, CDR1 is ENHRY and CDR2 is SYGVKD. In DNA form, the CDR3 reads TGTGTCATCAGTGATCACAGGGAAACTTCCTACGAGCAGTACTTC. Protein: CVISDHRETSYEQYF.

Many counts were recorded for this clonotype. This rearrangement joins TRBV6-5 to TRBJ2-2, with 16 bases matching TRBD2. This CDR3 comprises 19 residues. Germline assignment: CDR1 MNHEY and CDR2 SVGAGI. The junction had 10 bases not matched to a gene; V was cut back by 2 bases and J by 7 bases. The CDR3 sequence: CASSYRGTSGGAGIGELFF. DNA of the CDR3: TGTGCCAGCAGTTACCGCGGGACTAGCGGGGGGGCAGGGATCGGGGAGCTGTTTTTT.

Turning to this clonotype: A much larger clone is a single base away; this may be a read error. The rearrangement uses TRBV30 and TRBJ1-4; no clear D gene. CDR3 length equals 11 residues. Germline values: CDR1 GTSNPN, CDR2 SVGIG (reference sequence). V was trimmed by 3 bases and J by 6 bases, leaving 5 bases between them. The CDR3 sequence: CAWRVDEKLFF. Here the CDR3 DNA reads TGTGCCTGGAGGGTAGATGAAAAACTGTTTTTT.

A few counts support this clonotype. The V and J genes are TRBV4-1 and TRBJ1-4, with a possible D match to TRBD1 (6 bases). The CDR3 has 13 residues. Germline-derived CDR1 and CDR2 are MGHRA and YSYEKL. Trimming shortened V by 2 bases and J by 7 bases, and 8 bases separated the two germline ends. The CDR3 DNA reads TGCGCCAGCAGCCAACCAGGGGTTGAAAAACTGTTTTTT. This encodes CASSQPGVEKLFF.

This clonotype was seen a few times. The chain employs TRBV6-2 or TRBV6-3 and TRBJ2-5, with 13 nucleotides matching TRBD2. Germline CDR1 is MNHEY and CDR2 is SVGEGT. This CDR3 is 16 amino acids long. J lost 6 bases, V lost 4 bases, and 8 bases had no gene match. CDR3 sequence (DNA): TGTGCCAGCAGTTTGGGACTAGCGGGAATATCAAAGACCCAGTACTTC. It codes for CASSLGLAGISKTQYF.

As DNA, the CDR3 is TGTGCCAGTAGCCCAGGTTTCGGTAGCAATCAGCCCCAGCATTTT. This translates into CASSPGFGSNQPQHF. V and J are TRBV19 and TRBJ1-5; D ambiguous. Germline assignment: CDR1 LNHDA and CDR2 SQIVND (reference sequence). The CDR3 is 15 residues long. V was cut by 6 bases and J by 0 bases, with 12 bases left in between.

This clonotype showed up many times. The chain is built from TRBV9 and TRBJ2-3, with a tentative D call TRBD2 (5 bases). Trimming pared 0 bases from V and 4 bases from J, leaving 6 bases between. The CDR3 is 13 residues long. Germline V gene data show CDR1 as SGDLS and CDR2 as YYNGEE. The CDR3 loop reads CASSVGEPDTQYF. In DNA form, the CDR3 reads TGTGCCAGCAGCGTAGGGGAGCCAGATACGCAGTATTTT.

The rearrangement uses TRBV6-5 and TRBJ2-7, with 7 positions matching TRBD2. The V gene's germline CDR1 is MNHEY and CDR2 SVGAGI. This CDR3 spans 14 amino acids. V shed 6 bases, J shed 2 bases, and the junction held 7 bases outside the gene matches. Here the CDR3 DNA reads TGTGCCAGCAGCCTGCGGGGGACCACCTACGAGCAGTACTTC. Its translation: CASSLRGTTYEQYF.

This clonotype was observed at least ten times. V gene TRBV11-2 combines with J gene TRBJ2-6, with D perhaps matching TRBD1 or TRBD2 (5 bases each). Germline CDR1 SGHAT, CDR2 FQNNGV. The ends were cut back, 5 bases at V and 3 bases at J, with 11 bases in the middle. This CDR3 has 15 amino acids. CDR3 in DNA: TGTGCCAGCAGCACGGGGCCGTATGGGGCCAACGTCCTGACTTTC. Protein: CASSTGPYGANVLTF.

Many counts were recorded for this clonotype. The chain recombines TRBV20-1 with TRBJ1-1; the D gene is possibly TRBD1 (5 bases). Trimming removed 3 bases from V and 7 bases from J, with 15 bases in between. CDR1 is DFQATT, CDR2 SNEGSKA, per germline (reference sequence). CDR3 size: 13 residues. In DNA form, the CDR3 reads TGCAGTGCTAGGTCTGGGGACCATTATGAAGCTTTCTTT. As protein: CSARSGDHYEAFF.

This chain joins TRBV5-1 and TRBJ2-3; D might be TRBD2 (6 bases). Trimming left V 0 bases short and J 7 bases short, with 9 bases between. The germline V gene encodes CDR1 SGHRS and CDR2 YFSETQ. The CDR3 has 13 amino acids. In DNA form, the CDR3 reads TGCGCCAGCAGCTTGGCCGGGGGTTATACGCAGTATTTT. This translates into CASSLAGGYTQYF.

This clonotype was seen many times. This rearrangement joins TRBV27 to TRBJ1-5; no definite D call. There are 13 residues in the CDR3. The germline V and J ends were trimmed by 6 bases and 5 bases, with 11 bases remaining between them. CDR1 MNHEY and CDR2 SMNVEV come from the germline V gene (reference sequence). This chain's CDR3 is CASSPTSHQPQHF. The DNA of the CDR3 is TGTGCCAGCAGCCCGACCAGTCATCAGCCCCAGCATTTT.

The V and J genes are TRBV20-1 and TRBJ1-1; TRBD1 matches 8 bases. Looked up from germline, CDR1 is DFQATT and CDR2 is SNEGSKA (reference sequence). This CDR3 is built from 12 residues. Germline trimming cut 3 bases from V and 6 bases from J; bases unmatched to any gene: 3. CDR3 in DNA: TGCAGTGCTAGGGACAGGGACCCTGAAGCTTTCTTT. The encoded protein is CSARDRDPEAFF.

In this sample, this clonotype turned up a few times. CDR3 DNA: TGTGCCAGCAGTTTTCAGGGCGGGGAGCTGTTTTTT. Its translation: CASSFQGGELFF. This chain links TRBV28 with TRBJ2-2, with a possible D match to TRBD1 (5 bases). V was shortened by 3 bases and J by 7 bases, with 6 bases between the two germline ends. Germline CDR1 MDHEN, CDR2 SYDVKM. CDR3 length: 12 residues.

CDR3 DNA: TGTGCCAGCAGTTACTCGATTAGCGGAAGCACAGATACGCAGTATTTT. Amino acids: CASSYSISGSTDTQYF. The genes are TRBV6-5 and TRBJ2-3, with D perhaps matching TRBD2 (6 bases). Between the trimmed V and J ends, which lost 0 bases and 0 bases, there was a span of 10 bases. Germline V gives CDR1 MNHEY, CDR2 SVGAGI. The CDR3 is 16 residues long.

The rearrangement links TRBV20-1 to TRBJ1-2, with D tentatively TRBD1 (5 bases). Trimming took off 6 bases at V and 2 bases at J, with 19 bases between the two ends. In germline, CDR1 is DFQATT, CDR2 SNEGSKA (reference sequence). This CDR3 is built from 15 residues. The CDR3 reads CSAPTPDKANYGYTF. CDR3 nucleotides: TGCAGTGCACCAACCCCGGACAAGGCGAACTATGGCTACACCTTC.

The V and J genes are TRBV5-1 and TRBJ2-5; 8 bases map to TRBD2. This CDR3 comprises 15 residues. Looked up from germline, CDR1 is SGHRS and CDR2 is YFSETQ. Trimming at V came to 0 bases and at J to 5 bases, leaving 6 bases not matched to a gene. CDR3 bases: TGCGCCAGCAGCTTGGCGGGTAGCGGGATCGAGACCCAGTACTTC. It is translated as CASSLAGSGIETQYF.

This chain joins TRBV9 and TRBJ2-7, with 12 nucleotides matching TRBD1. J lost 6 bases, V lost 3 bases, and 4 bases had no gene match. This CDR3 comprises 14 residues. CDR1 is SGDLS and CDR2 is YYNGEE in the germline V gene. The CDR3: CASSDGTGGFEQYF. CDR3 in DNA: TGTGCCAGCAGCGACGGGACAGGGGGCTTCGAGCAGTACTTC. The variable domain in full, with the rest retrieved from reference TRBV9 and TRBJ2-7, is DSGVTQTPKHLITATGQRVTLRCSPRSGDLSVYWYQQSLDQGLQFLIQYYNGEERAKGNILERFSAQQFPDLHSELNLSSLELGDSALYFCASSDGTGGFEQYFGPGTRLTVT.

The rearrangement links TRBV25-1 to TRBJ1-4, with a weak D call TRBD1 (5 bases). V was clipped by 8 bases and J by 6 bases, with 10 bases between them. The CDR3 extends over 12 amino acids. Germline V gives CDR1 MGHDK, CDR2 SYGVNS. The DNA for the CDR3 is TGTGCCAGCGGGCAGGGTTATGAAAAACTGTTTTTT. Protein product: CASGQGYEKLFF. The entire variable domain, with the rest obtained from reference TRBV25-1 and TRBJ1-4, is as follows: EADIYQTPRYLVIGTGKKITLECSQTMGHDKMYWYQQDPGMELHLIHYSYGVNSTEKGDLSSESTVSRIRTEHFPLTLESARPSHTSQYLCASGQGYEKLFFGSGTQLSVL.

This clonotype showed up many times. The rearrangement uses TRBV7-6 and TRBJ2-5, with TRBD2 matching 7 bases. The V gene end was trimmed by 5 bases and the J gene end by 4 bases; junction bases not matched to a gene: 10. Germline V gene data show CDR1 as SGHVS and CDR2 as FNYEAQ. The CDR3 totals 15 residues. CDR3 sequence: CASSGESSGAETQYF. CDR3 bases: TGTGCCAGCAGCGGAGAGTCTAGCGGAGCAGAGACCCAGTACTTC.

The chain is built from TRBV27 and TRBJ1-2; 11 nucleotides line up with TRBD1. V was pared by 1 base and J by 4 bases, with 5 bases of the junction left unmatched. This CDR3 has 16 amino acids. Germline CDR1 and CDR2: MNHEY and SMNVEV (reference sequence). This chain's CDR3 is CASSLWGQGDSYGYTF. In DNA, the CDR3 is TGTGCCAGCAGTTTATGGGGACAGGGGGACAGCTATGGCTACACCTTC.

This clonotype has a handful of counts. The chain carries TRBV6-6 and TRBJ1-5; 8 bases fit TRBD1. V was pared by 6 bases and J by 6 bases, with 13 bases of the junction left unmatched. The CDR3 runs to 16 residues. Germline CDR1 is MNHNY and CDR2 is SVGAGI (reference sequence). The CDR3 sequence: CASSLEIGQGFQPQHF. The CDR3 DNA sequence: TGTGCCAGCAGCTTAGAGATCGGACAGGGTTTTCAGCCCCAGCATTTT.

This clonotype was picked up many times. The chain couples TRBV29-1 to TRBJ1-1; a weak D match, TRBD1 (6 bases). The ends were cut back, 0 bases at V and 4 bases at J, with 9 bases in the middle. The CDR3 covers 13 residues. Germline CDR1 SQVTM, CDR2 ANQGSEA. The CDR3 loop is CSVEDGGSTEAFF. CDR3 DNA sequence: TGCAGCGTTGAAGATGGGGGCAGCACTGAAGCTTTCTTT.

This clonotype occurred a few times. The V gene is TRBV30, the J gene TRBJ2-1; D not resolved. CDR1 is GTSNPN and CDR2 is SVGIG in the germline V gene (reference sequence). V lost 0 bases and J 10 bases, leaving 4 bases between the germline ends. The CDR3 loop spans 10 amino acids. The CDR3: CAWSVQEQFF. The CDR3 nucleotides read TGTGCCTGGAGTGTACAAGAGCAGTTCTTC. The full variable domain, with the rest looked up from reference TRBV30 and TRBJ2-1, is SQTIHQWPATLVQPVGSPLSLECTVEGTSNPNLYWYRQAAGRGLQLLFYSVGIGQISSEVPQNLSASRPQDRQFILSSKKLLLSDSGFYLCAWSVQEQFFGPGTRLTVL.

This clonotype was picked up a small number of times. The rearrangement joins TRBV20-1 to TRBJ2-3; 9 bases agree with TRBD2. The CDR3 totals 19 residues. Per the germline V gene, CDR1 is DFQATT and CDR2 is SNEGSKA (reference sequence). Trimming at V came to 1 base and at J to 3 bases, leaving 17 bases not matched to a gene. CDR3 sequence: CSARGSLGLLAGLTDTQYF. The CDR3 DNA sequence: TGCAGTGCTAGAGGATCCCTGGGGCTGCTAGCGGGGCTTACAGATACGCAGTATTTT.